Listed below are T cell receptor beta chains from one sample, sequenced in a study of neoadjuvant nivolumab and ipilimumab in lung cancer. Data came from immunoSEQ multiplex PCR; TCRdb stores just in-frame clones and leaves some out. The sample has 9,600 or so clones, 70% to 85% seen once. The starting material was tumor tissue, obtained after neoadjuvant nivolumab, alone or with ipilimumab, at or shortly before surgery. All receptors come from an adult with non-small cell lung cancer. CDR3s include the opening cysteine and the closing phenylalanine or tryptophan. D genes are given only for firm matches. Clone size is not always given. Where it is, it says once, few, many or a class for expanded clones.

CASRNTGIATEAFF TGTGCCAGCAGAAACACAGGGATCGCGACTGAAGCTTTCTTT TRBV5-4 . TRBJ1-1 .
CAWSRTKLDTQYF TGTGCCTGGAGTAGGACTAAGCTTGATACGCAGTATTTT TRBV30 . TRBJ2-3 .
CASSLTQYEQYF TGTGCCAGCAGCTTAACACAGTACGAGCAGTACTTC TRBV7-9 . TRBJ2-7 .
CASSPPQGAREQYF TGTGCCAGCTCACCACCACAGGGGGCCAGGGAGCAGTACTTC TRBV18 TRBD1 TRBJ2-7 .
CASKRGGTSGDYEQYF TGCGCCAGCAAGAGGGGGGGGACTAGCGGAGACTACGAGCAGTACTTC TRBV10-2 TRBD2 TRBJ2-7 few
CASSLVGTENTEAFF TGCGCCAGCAGCTTGGTAGGGACAGAGAACACTGAAGCTTTCTTT TRBV5-1 TRBD1 TRBJ1-1 .
CASSLGAANGHEQFF TGTGCCAGCAGCTTGGGGGCAGCCAATGGGCATGAGCAGTTCTTC TRBV7-9 . TRBJ2-1 .
CASSRTIDDTGELFF TGTGCCAGCAGCCGGACTATTGACGACACCGGGGAGCTGTTTTTT TRBV11-3 . TRBJ2-2 few
CASSHKLKGPYNEQFF TGTGCCAGCAGCCATAAGTTAAAGGGCCCCTACAATGAGCAGTTCTTC TRBV7-9 . TRBJ2-1 few
CASSSRRQFFTTAGELFF TGTGCCAGCAGTTCCCGTCGACAGTTTTTTACTACGGCCGGGGAGCTGTTTTTT TRBV27 . TRBJ2-2 .
CASSFSGNTGELFF TGTGCCAGCAGCTTTAGCGGGAACACCGGGGAGCTGTTTTTT TRBV9 . TRBJ2-2 .
CASSIEVAPFNYGYTF TGTGCCAGTAGTATAGAAGTGGCACCCTTTAACTATGGCTACACCTTC TRBV19 . TRBJ1-2 once
CASSLIEGNEQFF TGTGCCAGCAGCTTGATAGAGGGCAATGAGCAGTTCTTC TRBV5-4 . TRBJ2-1 .
CAWSVQGYSNQPQHF TGTGCCTGGAGTGTACAGGGATACAGCAATCAGCCCCAGCATTTT TRBV30 . TRBJ1-5 .
CAWNQGFSYNEQFF TGTGCCTGGAATCAGGGCTTCTCCTACAATGAGCAGTTCTTC TRBV30 . TRBJ2-1 .
CASSLREQHYGYTF TGTGCCAGCAGCTTGAGGGAACAGCACTATGGCTACACCTTC TRBV5-6 . TRBJ1-2 once
CASSEGPAQMKLFF TGTGCCAGCAGTGAAGGGCCGGCGCAGATGAAACTGTTTTTT TRBV6-1 . TRBJ1-4 few
CASSYSGLARDTQYF TGTGCCAGCAGCTACAGTGGGCTAGCGAGAGATACGCAGTATTTT TRBV7-8 . TRBJ2-3 .
CASSPGLAGASYEQYF TGTGCCAGCAGCCCAGGACTAGCGGGAGCCTCCTACGAGCAGTACTTC TRBV5-4 TRBD2 TRBJ2-7 .
CASSAADTGELFF TGTGCCAGCAGTGCAGCGGACACCGGGGAGCTGTTTTTT TRBV6-4 . TRBJ2-2 few
CASRPGLADAYEQYF TGTGCCAGCAGACCGGGACTAGCGGATGCCTACGAGCAGTACTTC TRBV6-6 TRBD2 TRBJ2-7 .
CASSLRRRRDSYEQYF TGTGCCAGCAGCTTACGACGAAGACGGGACTCCTACGAGCAGTACTTC TRBV11-3 . TRBJ2-7 few
CASSLGQGSGYTF TGTGCCAGCAGCTTAGGTCAGGGTAGCGGCTACACCTTC TRBV7-9 . TRBJ1-2 .
CASSRPTSGSIYNEQFF TGTGCCAGCAGCCGCCCTACCAGCGGGAGTATTTACAATGAGCAGTTCTTC TRBV27 TRBD2 TRBJ2-1 .
CASSYSSEGNQPQHF TGTGCCAGCAGTTACTCGAGCGAGGGAAATCAGCCCCAGCATTTT TRBV6-5 . TRBJ1-5 .
CASSLGRTRGETQYF TGTGCCAGCAGCTTAGGGCGGACAAGAGGGGAGACCCAGTACTTC TRBV11-2 . TRBJ2-5 .
CASSLQGTYEQYF TGTGCCAGCAGCTTACAGGGGACCTACGAGCAGTACTTC TRBV5-5 TRBD1 TRBJ2-7 .
CASSTGTGSLLGTDTQYF TGTGCCAGCAGTACCGGGACAGGGTCCCTCCTGGGCACAGATACGCAGTATTTT TRBV2 TRBD1 TRBJ2-3 .
CASSAHSGSLLEQYF TGTGCCAGCAGCGCCCATAGCGGCTCTTTGCTGGAGCAGTACTTC TRBV7-2 . TRBJ2-7 .
CASSLTASGSNEQYF TGCGCCAGCAGCTTGACGGCTAGCGGGAGCAACGAGCAGTACTTC TRBV5-1 TRBD2 TRBJ2-7 .
CASSQSVGDSTDTQYF TGTGCCAGCAGCCAATCAGTAGGAGATAGCACAGATACGCAGTATTTT TRBV4-2 . TRBJ2-3 few
CASSYSTWDRDQPQHF TGTGCCAGCAGTTACTCAACTTGGGACAGGGACCAGCCCCAGCATTTT TRBV28 TRBD1 TRBJ1-5 few
CASSFQGRGNTEAFF TGTGCCAGCAGTTTCCAAGGCCGGGGGAACACTGAAGCTTTCTTT TRBV6-5 . TRBJ1-1 .
CASSLLGTDYGYTF TGTGCCAGCAGTTTATTAGGGACGGACTATGGCTACACCTTC TRBV28 . TRBJ1-2 .
CASSTTLAGEGYEQYF TGTGCCAGCAGCACCACACTAGCGGGAGAGGGTTACGAGCAGTACTTC TRBV7-9 TRBD2 TRBJ2-7 .
CASSILGLAGGDTQYF TGTGCCAGTAGTATATTGGGACTAGCGGGAGGAGATACGCAGTATTTT TRBV19 TRBD2 TRBJ2-3 .
CASSGWTDANYGYTF TGTGCCAGTAGTGGGTGGACGGATGCTAACTATGGCTACACCTTC TRBV19 . TRBJ1-2 .
CASGKNEAFF TGTGCCAGCGGTAAGAATGAAGCTTTCTTT TRBV6-6 . TRBJ1-1 .
CASSPPGILGNQPQHF TGTGCCAGCTCACCACCGGGAATATTGGGCAATCAGCCCCAGCATTTT TRBV18 . TRBJ1-5 .
CASSLWNEPDEQYF TGTGCCAGCAGCTTGTGGAACGAGCCCGACGAGCAGTACTTC TRBV5-4 . TRBJ2-7 .
CASSLARRELINEQFF TGTGCCAGCAGCTTAGCGCGGCGGGAGCTTATCAATGAGCAGTTCTTC TRBV7-9 TRBD2 TRBJ2-1 once
CASSLDGPLDEQFF TGTGCCAGCAGCTTAGACGGCCCTTTGGATGAGCAGTTCTTC TRBV11-2 . TRBJ2-1 .
CASSRQGVEGYTF TGTGCCAGCAGCCGACAGGGGGTTGAAGGCTACACCTTC TRBV6-5 TRBD1 TRBJ1-2 .
CATTDRDQPQHF TGTGCCACAACGGACAGGGATCAGCCCCAGCATTTT TRBV10-3 TRBD1 TRBJ1-5 .
CASSSNTLAGDWYEQYF TGTGCCAGCAGCAGTAATACCTTAGCGGGAGATTGGTACGAGCAGTACTTC TRBV5-4 TRBD2 TRBJ2-7 .
CASSLAGSYNEQFF TGTGCCAGCAGCTTAGCCGGTTCGTACAATGAGCAGTTCTTC TRBV7-2 . TRBJ2-1 .